Here is one TCR beta chain with its context. The antigen is unknown. The source material, RNA transcripts, was used to amplify TCR beta CDR3 regions. First-round RT-PCR with HTBI primers amplified the TCR CDR3 region. From the multiplex PCR reads, TCRdb called clonotypes with MiXCR, one entry per CDR3 protein. The repertoire includes fewer than 750,000 distinct CDR3 sequences, around 46% of them detected once, and 7.5% to 8.5% sits in the top ten. The CDR3 sequence is 13 residues long. Germline V gene sequence: CDR1 DFQATT, CDR2 SNEGSKA (reference sequence). Trimming shortened V by 3 bases and J by 12 bases, and 18 bases separated the two germline ends. This entry is derived from a study of T cells in Graves' hyperthyroidism and ophthalmopathy. Study observations and caveats: Most thyroid clonotypes expanded above 0.001 appeared in blood too. A 13 V-J signature model discriminated ophthalmopathy versus stable hyperthyroidism.

This receptor was obtained from a young woman with Graves' hyperthyroidism. The V and J genes are TRBV20-1 and TRBJ2-1, with D perhaps matching TRBD2 (5 bases). The specimen was peripheral blood or thyroid tissue (not recorded which). CDR3 DNA sequence: TGCAGTGCTAGGGCGTTCTCCGACCGGGGGCAGTTCTTC. The encoded protein is CSARAFSDRGQFF.